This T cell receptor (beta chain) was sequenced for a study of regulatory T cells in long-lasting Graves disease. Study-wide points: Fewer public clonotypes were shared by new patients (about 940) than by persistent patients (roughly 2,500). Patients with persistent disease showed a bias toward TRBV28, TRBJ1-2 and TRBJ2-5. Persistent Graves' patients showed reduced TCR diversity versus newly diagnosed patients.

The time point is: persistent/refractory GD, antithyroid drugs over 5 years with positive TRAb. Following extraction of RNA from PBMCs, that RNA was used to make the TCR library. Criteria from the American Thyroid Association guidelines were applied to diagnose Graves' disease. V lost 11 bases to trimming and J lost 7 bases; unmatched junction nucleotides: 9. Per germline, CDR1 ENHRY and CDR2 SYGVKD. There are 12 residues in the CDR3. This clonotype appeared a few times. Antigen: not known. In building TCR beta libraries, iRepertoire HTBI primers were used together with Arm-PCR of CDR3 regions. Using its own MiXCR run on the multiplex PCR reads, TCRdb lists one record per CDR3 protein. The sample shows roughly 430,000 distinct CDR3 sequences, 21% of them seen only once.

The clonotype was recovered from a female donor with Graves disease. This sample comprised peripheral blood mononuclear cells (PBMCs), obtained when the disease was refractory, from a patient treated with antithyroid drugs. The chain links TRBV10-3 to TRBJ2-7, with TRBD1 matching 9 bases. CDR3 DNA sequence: TGTGCCTCTGAGGGGACAGGGAAAGAGCAGTACTTC. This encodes CASEGTGKEQYF.